Listed below are T cell receptor beta chains from one sample, sequenced in a study of cytomegalovirus exposure and HLA in healthy donors. Sequencing was performed with immunoSEQ multiplex PCR; in TCRdb, only in-frame clones are kept and a portion is missing. The sample yields some 100,000 clones, 77% seen once. The specimen was PBMCs. These receptors were collected from a man aged 35 to 55 in good health and CMV-seropositive. CDR3s include the opening cysteine and the closing phenylalanine or tryptophan.

cdr3_aa,j_call,v_call
CASSDPGQGSNYGYTF,TRBJ1-2,TRBV9
CASRPRDSISPLHF,TRBJ1-6,TRBV27
CASSQAQGAPNEKLFF,TRBJ1-4,TRBV4-1
CASSSGGGTNEQFF,TRBJ2-1,TRBV7-6
CASSDGGPLSGQGTQYF,TRBJ2-5,TRBV9
CASSQQRIYGNSPLHF,TRBJ1-6,TRBV4-1
CASSAQLAGGPIEQFF,TRBJ2-1,TRBV5-1
CASSFVASGGSGELFF,TRBJ2-2,TRBV28
CASSYATTGKNIQYF,TRBJ2-4,TRBV6-5
CASSLQGTVNTEAFF,TRBJ1-1,TRBV28
CSVGHLAGGNYEQYF,TRBJ2-7,TRBV29-1
CASSQVGDRNVYGYTF,TRBJ1-2,TRBV14
CASSSPGLSGNTIYF,TRBJ1-3,TRBV28
CASVDRGGIYGYTF,TRBJ1-2,TRBV6-6
CASRQQGGGNQPQHF,TRBJ1-5,TRBV7-2
CASSEAPGYTEAFF,TRBJ1-1,TRBV2
CASSESSLRGGVYEQYF,TRBJ2-7,TRBV25-1
CASSLAWGGDYEQYF,TRBJ2-7,TRBV7-2
CASSDHGGDYGYTF,TRBJ1-2,TRBV2
CASRGGVDTGELFF,TRBJ2-2,TRBV7-2
CAGSYFGDEQFF,TRBJ2-1,TRBV6-6
CASSQTGPGSPLHF,TRBJ1-6,TRBV7-8
CARSLREGSTGELFF,TRBJ2-2,TRBV5-3
CASSLVLAGSSSYNEQFF,TRBJ2-1,TRBV5-1
CASSYLQGTEAFF,TRBJ1-1,TRBV7-9
CASSGGLGNYGYTF,TRBJ1-2,TRBV6-4
CAWSVQGNWDYGYTF,TRBJ1-2,TRBV30
CASTRGQGAGQPQHF,TRBJ1-5,TRBV19
CASSQVGQGEDEQYF,TRBJ2-7,TRBV4-1
CASYRDSVSGNTIYF,TRBJ1-3,TRBV6-1
CATRGTGATTDTQYF,TRBJ2-3,TRBV28
CASSFGTSQETQYF,TRBJ2-5,TRBV5-1
CASSSGTGQPQHF,TRBJ1-5,TRBV5-1
CASSFSAGGAVVVF,TRBJ2-1,TRBV5-1
CASSPSPGTGVYEQYF,TRBJ2-7,TRBV28
CASSAAASIYGYTF,TRBJ1-2,TRBV2
CASSLPRTDPNTEAFF,TRBJ1-1,TRBV5-1
CASSEGQSTDTQYF,TRBJ2-3,TRBV6-6
CASSREGGGQNTEAFF,TRBJ1-1,TRBV23-1
CASSQEVTGTGNTIYF,TRBJ1-3,TRBV4-3
CASSRGTGDQPQHF,TRBJ1-5,TRBV18
CASSQEIVSYEQYF,TRBJ2-7,TRBV4-3